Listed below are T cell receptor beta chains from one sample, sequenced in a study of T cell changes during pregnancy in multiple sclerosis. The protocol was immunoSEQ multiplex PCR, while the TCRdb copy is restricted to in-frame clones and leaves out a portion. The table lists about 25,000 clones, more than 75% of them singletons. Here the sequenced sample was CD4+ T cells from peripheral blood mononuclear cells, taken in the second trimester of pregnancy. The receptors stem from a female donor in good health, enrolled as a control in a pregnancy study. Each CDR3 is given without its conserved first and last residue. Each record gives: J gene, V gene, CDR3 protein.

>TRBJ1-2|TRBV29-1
SVMTDNYGYT
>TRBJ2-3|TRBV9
ASSVMRGGGGVALSDTQY
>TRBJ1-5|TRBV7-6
ASSLAAVGNQPQH
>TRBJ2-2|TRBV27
ASSLGQAITGELF
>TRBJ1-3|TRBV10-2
ASRQSGNTIY
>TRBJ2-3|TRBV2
ASRGTGGTDTQY
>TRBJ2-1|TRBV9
ASSVRSLPLNEQF
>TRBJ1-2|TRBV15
ATSQTGFYGYT
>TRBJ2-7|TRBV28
ASSPGTGSHEQY
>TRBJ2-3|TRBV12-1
ASQASSDENTDTQY
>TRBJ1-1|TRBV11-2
ASSSTGQPNTEAF
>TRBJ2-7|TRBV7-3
ASSLSRGSEQY
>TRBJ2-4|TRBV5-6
ASSWGFLAGVKNIQY
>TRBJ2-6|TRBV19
ASSDPHRSGANVLT
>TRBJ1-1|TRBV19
ASSIVGQPMNTEAF
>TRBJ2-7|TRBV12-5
ASGQPRGEQY
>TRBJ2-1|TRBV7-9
ASSLSGTTQEQF
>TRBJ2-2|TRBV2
ASMGLAGTGELF
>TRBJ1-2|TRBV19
ASSTPGQGAVNYGYT
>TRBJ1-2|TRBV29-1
SVQDGSGDGYT
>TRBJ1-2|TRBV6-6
ASSDGLWAGYT
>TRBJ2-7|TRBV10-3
AISESGLYEQY
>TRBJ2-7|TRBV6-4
ASSDWAAGTDIYEQY
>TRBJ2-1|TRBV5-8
ASSSLAPVYNEQF
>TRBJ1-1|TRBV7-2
ASSLTGENTEAF
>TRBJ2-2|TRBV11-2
ASSPGNGELF
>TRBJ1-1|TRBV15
ATSRVEQFNTEAF
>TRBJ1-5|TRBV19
ASSMRSTNNQPQH
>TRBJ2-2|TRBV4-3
ASSQDGTGAWNTGELF
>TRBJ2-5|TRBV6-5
ASSTGLEGETQY